Below, 16 T cell receptor beta chains from the same sample are listed, as sequenced in a study of blood T cell repertoires in COVID-19. Assay used: immunoSEQ multiplex PCR; TCRdb lists only in-frame clones, some missing. The sample lists about 360,000 clones, about 89% occurring once. Sample: PBMCs or T cells enriched from blood (not recorded which). These receptors were taken from a man between 40 and 49 years old in a cohort exposed to, infected with or recovered from COVID-19 (not recorded which).

The chain carries TRBV11-2 and TRBJ2-5; TRBD1 aligns across 8 bases. The CDR3 is 14 residues long. The junction had 3 bases not matched to a gene; V was cut back by 4 bases and J by 2 bases. Germline V lookup: CDR1 SGHAT, CDR2 FQNNGV. The CDR3 DNA reads TGTGCCAGCAGCTCCGACAGGGGTCAAGAGACCCAGTACTTC. Translated: CASSSDRGQETQYF.

This sequence joins TRBV6-5 and TRBJ2-3; the D gene is possibly TRBD2 (6 bases). The CDR3 runs to 14 residues. CDR1 and CDR2 (germline): MNHEY, SVGAGI. V was pared by 6 bases and J by 2 bases, with 12 bases between. The CDR3 bases are TGTGCCAGCAGCCTGGACTACCTCACAGATACGCAGTATTTT. It is translated as CASSLDYLTDTQYF.

The rearrangement joins TRBV6-5 to TRBJ2-1; a weak D match, TRBD2 (7 bases). V was shortened by 0 bases and J by 7 bases, with 13 bases between the two germline ends. Germline V lookup: CDR1 MNHEY, CDR2 SVGAGI. The CDR3 totals 15 residues. CDR3 coding DNA: TGTGCCAGCAGTTACTCACTACAGGGAGGGAATGAGCAGTTCTTC. Translated, it gives CASSYSLQGGNEQFF.

The chain is built from TRBV27 and TRBJ2-1, with 12 bases fitting TRBD2. There are 18 residues in the CDR3. With V trimmed by 5 bases and J by 7 bases, 15 bases remained unmatched. Germline CDR1 and CDR2: MNHEY and SMNVEV (reference sequence). The CDR3 reads CASSNTGIGLAGRNEQFF. For the CDR3, the DNA is TGTGCCAGCAGTAACACAGGGATAGGACTAGCGGGGAGAAATGAGCAGTTCTTC.

The V call is TRBV2, the J call TRBJ2-2; TRBD2 agrees at 7 bases. Germline V gene lookup returns CDR1 SNHLY and CDR2 FYNNEI. The CDR3 consists of 14 residues. With V trimmed by 6 bases and J by 2 bases, 3 bases remained unmatched. The CDR3 loop is CASRLAENTGELFF. DNA for the CDR3: TGTGCCAGCAGGCTAGCGGAAAACACCGGGGAGCTGTTTTTT.

This sequence joins TRBV5-1 and TRBJ2-5, with 10 bases matching TRBD1. With V trimmed by 4 bases and J by 3 bases, 6 bases remained unmatched. The germline CDR1 and CDR2 sequences are SGHRS and YFSETQ. This CDR3 is built from 15 residues. The CDR3 here is CASSRTGGSEETQYF. CDR3 DNA sequence: TGCGCCAGCAGCAGGACAGGGGGATCGGAAGAGACCCAGTACTTC.

This sequence joins TRBV10-3 and TRBJ2-5, with 11 nucleotides matching TRBD2. The CDR3 contains 13 residues. The germline V gene has CDR1 ENHRY and CDR2 SYGVKD. Trimming cost V 9 bases and J 3 bases; bases outside gene matches: 3. DNA for the CDR3: TGTGCCATTACTAGCGGGAGTGAAGAGACCCAGTACTTC. Translating it yields CAITSGSEETQYF.

The gene calls are TRBV5-5 and TRBJ2-1; D is perhaps TRBD2 (6 bases). CDR1 and CDR2 (germline): SGHKS, YYEKEE (reference sequence). V was shortened by 4 bases and J by 1 base, with 12 bases between the two germline ends. This CDR3 comprises 15 residues. The CDR3 spells CASSRSSESYNEQFF. CDR3 DNA sequence: TGTGCCAGCAGCCGTTCTAGCGAATCCTACAATGAGCAGTTCTTC.

This chain links TRBV28 with TRBJ2-2, with D maybe TRBD2 (6 bases). The CDR3 length is 15 residues. V lost 8 bases and J lost 1, with 14 bases in between. Germline V gene sequence: CDR1 MDHEN, CDR2 SYDVKM. CDR3 loop: CASQFAGLNTGELFF. The CDR3 nucleotides are TGTGCCAGCCAATTCGCGGGATTGAACACCGGGGAGCTGTTTTTT.

This chain uses TRBV5-1 with TRBJ2-1, with 7 bases fitting TRBD2. The trim removed 1 base at V and 2 bases at J, leaving 6 bases unmatched. CDR3 size: 16 residues. Germline CDR1 reads SGHRS; CDR2 reads YFSETQ. The CDR3, as DNA: TGCGCCAGCAGCTTGAAAACTAGCGAGACCTACAATGAGCAGTTCTTC. Translating gives CASSLKTSETYNEQFF.

V usage is TRBV3-1 (or the pseudogene TRBV3-2) and J usage is TRBJ2-1; D uncertain. V was trimmed by 3 bases and J by 9 bases, leaving 9 bases between them. This CDR3 has 12 residues. The germline CDR1 and CDR2 sequences are LGHDT and YNNKEL (reference sequence). The DNA for the CDR3 is TGTGCCAGCAGCCATATAGCAGCTGAGCAGTTCTTC. It codes for CASSHIAAEQFF.

The sample holds many counts of this clone. This chain joins TRBV3-1 (or the pseudogene TRBV3-2) and TRBJ2-7, with D tentatively TRBD2 (5 bases). The CDR3 is 15 residues long. Trimming shortened V by 0 bases and J by 5 bases, and 14 bases separated the two germline ends. Germline lookup yields CDR1 LGHDT and CDR2 YNNKEL (reference sequence). As DNA, the CDR3 is TGTGCCAGCAGCCAAGATGCTTTATCGGGGAACGAGCAGTACTTC. Its translation is CASSQDALSGNEQYF.

The chain couples TRBV7-2 to TRBJ2-1; TRBD2 might be the D (5 bases). Trimming removed 2 bases from V and 3 bases from J, with 11 bases in between. CDR1 SGHTA and CDR2 FQGNSA come from the germline V gene. The CDR3 sequence is 15 residues long. DNA of the CDR3: TGTGCCAGCAGCTTAACCGGCGGGTTCTACAATGAGCAGTTCTTC. Protein sequence: CASSLTGGFYNEQFF.

With regard to this clone: The sample carries other DNA sequences with the same CDR3. This chain joins TRBV24-1 and TRBJ2-5; possibly TRBD2 for D (5 bases). V lost 2 bases and J lost 1, with 10 bases in between. The CDR3 totals 15 residues. Germline V lookup: CDR1 KGHDR, CDR2 SFDVKD. Written as DNA, the CDR3 is TGTGCCACCAGTGATTCACGGGGTAGCCAAGAGACCCAGTACTTC. As protein: CATSDSRGSQETQYF.

The chain joins TRBV7-9 to TRBJ2-7; D is unclear. Per germline, CDR1 SEHNR and CDR2 FQNEAQ (reference sequence). Trimming took off 5 bases at V and 2 bases at J, with 19 bases between the two ends. The CDR3 is 16 residues long. CDR3 sequence: CASSRRRLENPYEQYF. CDR3 bases: TGTGCCAGCAGCCGACGACGACTCGAAAACCCCTACGAGCAGTACTTC.

Remarks on this clone: Other DNA sequences in this specimen translate into the identical CDR3. This chain connects TRBV6-1 to TRBJ1-3; no definite D call. The CDR3 sequence is 14 residues long. Between the trimmed V and J ends, which lost 2 bases and 0 bases, there was a span of 5 bases. Germline V lookup: CDR1 MNHNS, CDR2 SASEGT. The CDR3 DNA reads as TGTGCCAGCAGTGAACGGGGCTCTGGAAACACCATATATTTT. This sequence encodes CASSERGSGNTIYF.